The TCR beta chain described here comes from a study of Ad26.COV2.S vaccination and SARS-CoV-2 variants. Across the study: Participants got Ad26.COV2.S intramuscularly, once or twice 56 days apart.

Whole-study results and caveats: The TCR-based breadth and depth measures might underestimate overall T cell responses. Whether participants received vaccine or placebo, their non-spike TCR breadth was similar.

As for treatment: roughly 18 received Ad26.COV2.S at low or high dose, single or two shots; 5 received placebo; per-sample allocation not given. Sampling took place 63 days after the first vaccine or placebo injection. Its platform was an Ad26 vector, and its expressed antigen was Wuhan-strain SARS-CoV-2 spike. This clone was detected only once. Its antigen remains unknown. The CDR3 consists of 17 residues. The trim removed 4 bases at V and 6 bases at J, leaving 15 bases unmatched. Germline V lookup: CDR1 LNHDA, CDR2 SQIVND (reference sequence). The method was immunoSEQ multiplex PCR; TCRdb's version includes in-frame clones alone and lacks a portion of them. Found here are roughly 390,000 clones, more than 85% of them singletons; the top ten hold 3.5%.

The chain uses TRBV19 and TRBJ2-3, with 8 bases fitting TRBD2. The receptor comes from a person aged 18-60 years who received the Ad26.COV2.S COVID-19 vaccine or a placebo. Sequences were derived from peripheral blood, sampled in a trial of Ad26.COV2.S vaccine versus placebo. CDR3 nucleotides: TGTGCCAGTAGTACCGGAGGTGCGGGGGGTCCCCGGGATACGCAGTATTTT. Its translation is CASSTGGAGGPRDTQYF. Using reference TRBV19 and TRBJ2-3 for the parts outside the CDR3, the full variable domain is DGGITQSPKYLFRKEGQNVTLSCEQNLNHDAMYWYRQDPGQGLRLIYYSQIVNDFQKGDIAEGYSVSREKKESFPLTVTSAQKNPTAFYLCASSTGGAGGPRDTQYFGPGTRLTVL.